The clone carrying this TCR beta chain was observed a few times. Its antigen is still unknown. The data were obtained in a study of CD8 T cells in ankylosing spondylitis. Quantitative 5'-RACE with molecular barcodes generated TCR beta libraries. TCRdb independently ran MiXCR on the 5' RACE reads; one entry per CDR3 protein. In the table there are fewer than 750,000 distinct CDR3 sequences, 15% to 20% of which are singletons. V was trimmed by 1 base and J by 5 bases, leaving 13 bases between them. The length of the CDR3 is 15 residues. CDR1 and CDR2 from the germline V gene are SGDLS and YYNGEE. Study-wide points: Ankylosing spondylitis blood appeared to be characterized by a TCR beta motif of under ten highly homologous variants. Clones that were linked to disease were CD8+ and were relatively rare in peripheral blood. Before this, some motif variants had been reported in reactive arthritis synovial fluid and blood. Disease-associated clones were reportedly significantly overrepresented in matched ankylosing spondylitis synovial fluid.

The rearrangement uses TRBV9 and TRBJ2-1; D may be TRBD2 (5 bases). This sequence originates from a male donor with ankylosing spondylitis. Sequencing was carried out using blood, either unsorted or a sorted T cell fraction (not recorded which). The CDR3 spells CASSVWELANNEQFF. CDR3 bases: TGTGCCAGCAGCGTATGGGAGCTAGCCAACAATGAGCAGTTCTTC.